This T cell receptor (beta chain) comes out of a study of blood T cell repertoires in COVID-19. Study at large: From the United States, Italy and Spain came samples of acute and convalescent COVID-19. The cDNA or gDNA used as material had been derived from T cells, B-cell-depleted T cells, or PBMCs.

A Seattle source enrolled patients during active infection and followed them longitudinally. How the authors handled the data: For nucleated cells, counts were estimated from reference gene primer amplification. Profiled with immunoSEQ multiplex PCR; TCRdb holds only in-frame clones, not every one. That table is the source of V, J and clone size, and D and trimming were worked out from the DNA. This sample has around 140,000 clones, with about nine tenths found just once. Germline CDR1 is MDHEN and CDR2 is SYDVKM. The V end was cut by 4 bases, the J end by 11 bases, with 12 bases between. This CDR3 has 12 residues.

The sequenced sample consisted of peripheral blood. The chain uses TRBV28 and TRBJ2-1; maybe TRBD1 (5 bases). The receptor was isolated from a woman aged 70-85 years with COVID-19, enrolled during active disease. The CDR3 DNA reads TGTGCCAGCAGTTACAGACAGTATCAGCAGTTCTTC. It yields the protein CASSYRQYQQFF. Based on the CDR3 plus reference TRBV28 and TRBJ2-1, the full variable domain is DVKVTQSSRYLVKRTGEKVFLECVQDMDHENMFWYRQDPGLGLRLIYFSYDVKMKEKGDIPEGYSVSREKKERFSLILESASTNQTSMYLCASSYRQYQQFFGPGTRLTVL.